A single T cell receptor beta chain is shown here with its context. TCRdb's table, derived via immunoSEQ multiplex PCR, lists solely in-frame clones and lacks some. The table records about 210,000 clones, about 84% of them present only once. These data originate in a study of blood T cell repertoires in COVID-19. CDR1 and CDR2 (germline): MGHRA, YSYEKL. The CDR3 has 17 amino acids. V was pared by 0 bases and J by 3 bases, with 8 bases of the junction left unmatched. The source material was PBMCs or T cells enriched from blood (not recorded which). The chain links TRBV4-1 to TRBJ2-1; 7 nucleotides agree with TRBD2. This clonotype originated in a man aged 25 to 40 with acute COVID-19. CDR3 in amino acids: CASSQEGGASRYNEQFF. Written as DNA, the CDR3 is TGCGCCAGCAGCCAAGAGGGAGGGGCTAGCCGCTACAATGAGCAGTTCTTC.